These 25 T cell receptor beta chains were sequenced from one sample in a study of cytomegalovirus exposure and HLA in healthy donors. The PCR had 60 Vbeta and 13 Jbeta primers. Profiling relied on immunoSEQ multiplex PCR, and the TCRdb table lists in-frame clones only, not all of them. This table holds 95,000 to 100,000 clones, around 69% found once. Sample: PBMCs. The source of these receptors is a woman aged 55-70 years in good health and CMV-seropositive.

The chain carries TRBV30 and TRBJ2-5, with a possible D match to TRBD1 (7 bases). The DNA end lines up better with TRBJ2-7; the J call may be wrong. The CDR3 extends over 18 amino acids. Germline lookup yields CDR1 GTSNPN and CDR2 SVGIG (reference sequence). CDR3 in DNA: TGTGCCTGGAGGGAGGGACAGTCGGCGTCGACCTTCCTCTACGAGCAGTACTTC. Its translation is CAWREGQSASTFLYEQYF.

This chain connects TRBV5-1 to TRBJ2-1, with 8 bases that match TRBD2. Germline V gene data show CDR1 as SGHRS and CDR2 as YFSETQ. CDR3 length: 16 amino acids. Trimming removed 0 bases from V and 8 bases from J; junction bases left unmatched: 10. This CDR3 is CASSLGGLSGKDEQFF. The CDR3 DNA reads as TGCGCCAGCAGCTTGGGAGGTCTTAGCGGGAAGGATGAGCAGTTCTTC.

The chain combines TRBV5-5 with TRBJ1-1, with D perhaps matching TRBD1 (6 bases). CDR3 length: 15 residues. Trimming stripped 0 bases from V and 5 bases from J, with 14 bases between. Germline assignment: CDR1 SGHKS and CDR2 YYEKEE (reference sequence). The chain's CDR3 is CASSLEGGRWTEAFF. The CDR3 DNA is TGTGCCAGCAGCTTGGAAGGGGGAAGATGGACTGAAGCTTTCTTT.

The chain employs TRBV2 and TRBJ2-7, with D uncertain. V was shortened by 3 bases and J by 4 bases, with 4 bases between the two germline ends. The CDR3 contains 11 residues. Germline CDR1 is SNHLY and CDR2 is FYNNEI. The CDR3 DNA reads TGTGCCAGCAGTGACAGATACGAGCAGTACTTC. As protein: CASSDRYEQYF.

The chain couples TRBV19 to TRBJ1-4; D gene ambiguous. From germline, CDR1 is LNHDA and CDR2 SQIVND (reference sequence). V gave up 3 bases and J gave up 8 bases, with 13 bases separating them. The CDR3 extends over 14 amino acids. CDR3 sequence reads: CASSMTMESEKLFF. CDR3 sequence (DNA): TGTGCCAGTAGTATGACTATGGAGTCGGAAAAACTGTTTTTT. Complete variable domain (other parts from reference TRBV19 and TRBJ1-4): DGGITQSPKYLFRKEGQNVTLSCEQNLNHDAMYWYRQDPGQGLRLIYYSQIVNDFQKGDIAEGYSVSREKKESFPLTVTSAQKNPTAFYLCASSMTMESEKLFFGSGTQLSVL.

This rearrangement joins TRBV6-1 to TRBJ2-7; maybe TRBD1 (5 bases). The CDR3 runs 13 residues. The V gene's germline CDR1 is MNHNS and CDR2 SASEGT. Deletions cut 2 bases from V and 4 bases from J, with 9 bases between. Here the CDR3 reads CASSELTGYEQYF. Here the CDR3 DNA reads TGTGCCAGCAGTGAACTTACAGGTTACGAGCAGTACTTC.

The chain has TRBV5-1 and TRBJ2-1; possibly TRBD1 for D (6 bases). Germline V CDR1 and CDR2: SGHRS, YFSETQ. Trimming stripped 4 bases from V and 1 base from J, with 9 bases between. CDR3 size: 14 residues. The CDR3 sequence is CASSIRGSYNEQFF. In DNA, the CDR3 is TGCGCCAGCAGCATCAGGGGTTCCTACAATGAGCAGTTCTTC.

The chain has TRBV18 and TRBJ2-5; 8 nucleotides agree with TRBD2. The ends lost 2 bases at V and 4 bases at J; junction bases unmatched: 6. Germline CDR1 and CDR2: KGHSH and LQKENI. The CDR3 is 15 amino acids. The CDR3 spells CASSPGAGGGETQYF. The DNA of the CDR3 is TGTGCCAGCTCACCAGGGGCGGGAGGAGGAGAGACCCAGTACTTC. Variable domain in full (rest from reference TRBV18 and TRBJ2-5): NAGVMQNPRHLVRRRGQEARLRCSPMKGHSHVYWYRQLPEEGLKFMVYLQKENIIDESGMPKERFSAEFPKEGPSILRIQQVVRGDSAAYFCASSPGAGGGETQYFGPGTRLLVL.

The CDR3 DNA reads TGCAGCGTTGAAGATCAGACAGGGCCAAGGGGCGAGCAGTACTTC. Its translation is CSVEDQTGPRGEQYF. The chain combines TRBV29-1 with TRBJ2-7, with 7 bases identical to TRBD1. The V gene end was trimmed by 0 bases and the J gene end by 6 bases; junction bases not matched to a gene: 11. The CDR3 spans 15 residues. Germline V gives CDR1 SQVTM, CDR2 ANQGSEA.

The CDR3 coding sequence is TGTGCCAGCAGCGTAGGCGGGCGTCGAAACACCGGGGAGCTGTTTTTT. It is translated as CASSVGGRRNTGELFF. The chain couples TRBV9 to TRBJ2-2, with D tentatively TRBD2 (5 bases). This CDR3 comprises 16 residues. The V and J ends lost 0 bases and 2 bases respectively, with 11 bases between them. From germline, CDR1 is SGDLS and CDR2 YYNGEE.

The rearrangement uses TRBV4-1 and TRBJ2-5, with 8 positions matching TRBD2. The J call may not be correct, given that the DNA end is closer to TRBJ2-7. Germline CDR1 is MGHRA and CDR2 is YSYEKL. The CDR3 runs 15 residues. In nucleotides, the CDR3 is TGCGCCAGCAGCCAAGCCAGCGGGAGATTGGACGAGCAGTACTTC. It encodes CASSQASGRLDEQYF.

The V and J genes are TRBV6-5 and TRBJ1-5; TRBD1 might be the D (5 bases). CDR3 length: 13 residues. V gave up 9 bases and J gave up 0 bases, with 9 bases separating them. The V gene's germline CDR1 is MNHEY and CDR2 SVGAGI. The CDR3 coding sequence is TGTGCCAGTGGTAGGGGTAGCAATCAGCCCCAGCATTTT. Encoded protein: CASGRGSNQPQHF.

This clone occurred a few times. This rearrangement joins TRBV15 to TRBJ1-5; no firm D call. Trimming pared 8 bases from V and 1 base from J, leaving 9 bases between. Germline V CDR1 and CDR2: LNHNV, YYDKDF (reference sequence). This CDR3 is built from 13 residues. The CDR3 protein is CATAVWSNQPQHF. Written as DNA, the CDR3 is TGTGCCACCGCGGTCTGGAGCAATCAGCCCCAGCATTTT.

The chain uses TRBV30 and TRBJ1-2; D may be TRBD1 (5 bases). The CDR3 is 15 amino acids. Trimming took off 1 base at V and 5 bases at J, with 17 bases between the two ends. Germline lookup yields CDR1 GTSNPN and CDR2 SVGIG (reference sequence). The CDR3 DNA sequence: TGTGCCTGGAGTGAAATACAGAGGGGAGGGTATGGCTACACCTTC. Encoded protein: CAWSEIQRGGYGYTF.

The chain has TRBV2 and TRBJ2-5; possible D gene TRBD1, 6 bases. The CDR3 is 12 residues long. Trimming cost V 10 bases and J 3 bases, with 12 bases left between them. CDR1 is SNHLY and CDR2 is FYNNEI in the germline V gene. CDR3 sequence reads: CATKRQEETQYF. The CDR3 DNA follows: TGTGCCACCAAACGACAGGAAGAGACCCAGTACTTC.

The chain recombines TRBV4-1 with TRBJ2-5; TRBD2 matches at 12 bases. V was clipped by 1 base and J by 7 bases; unmatched bases: 13. In germline, CDR1 is MGHRA, CDR2 YSYEKL. The CDR3 has 18 residues. As DNA, the CDR3 is TGCGCCAGCAGCCAAGGCCCGACTAGCGGGAGACGCTGGGTGACCCAGTACTTC. It translates to CASSQGPTSGRRWVTQYF.

The V call is TRBV5-1, the J call TRBJ2-1, with TRBD1 matching 8 bases. The germline CDR1 and CDR2 sequences are SGHRS and YFSETQ. The CDR3 totals 15 residues. The J segment lost 5 bases and the V segment lost 4 bases, leaving 8 bases of the junction unmatched. Here the CDR3 reads CASSPPRTGNNEQFF. Here the CDR3 DNA reads TGCGCCAGCAGCCCTCCGAGGACAGGGAACAATGAGCAGTTCTTC.

V gene TRBV6-5 combines with J gene TRBJ1-1; D gene uncertain. This CDR3 is built from 15 residues. Germline lookup yields CDR1 MNHEY and CDR2 SVGAGI. V was shortened by 1 base and J by 7 bases, with 16 bases between the two germline ends. In DNA, the CDR3 is TGTGCCAGCAGTTACTACTCCGGGTGGTTGGGTGAAGCTTTCTTT. Its protein is CASSYYSGWLGEAFF.

There are a few counts of this clone. The genes are TRBV6-5 and TRBJ1-1; D unresolved. The germline V and J ends were trimmed by 2 bases and 5 bases, with 9 bases remaining between them. Germline CDR1 is MNHEY and CDR2 is SVGAGI. CDR3 length: 13 residues. The CDR3 spells CASSYPRGTEAFF. CDR3 in DNA: TGTGCCAGCAGTTACCCGCGGGGAACTGAAGCTTTCTTT.

This clone appeared a few times. The V gene is TRBV20-1, the J gene TRBJ2-3; TRBD1 is a possible D gene (5 bases). The CDR3 loop spans 11 amino acids. Germline lookup yields CDR1 DFQATT and CDR2 SNEGSKA (reference sequence). V lost 5 bases and J lost 5, with 8 bases in between. CDR3 sequence reads: CSAQGLDTQYF. CDR3 nucleotides: TGCAGTGCTCAGGGATTAGATACGCAGTATTTT.

The J gene is TRBJ2-7, the V gene TRBV5-1; TRBD1 might be the D (6 bases). V was trimmed by 4 bases and J by 6 bases, leaving 14 bases between them. Germline lookup yields CDR1 SGHRS and CDR2 YFSETQ. This CDR3 has 13 amino acids. The CDR3 bases are TGCGCCAGCAGCATAGGACAGAGAGCCGAGCAGTACTTC. It yields the protein CASSIGQRAEQYF.

The gene calls are TRBV18 and TRBJ2-4; 9 positions match TRBD1. Looked up from germline, CDR1 is KGHSH and CDR2 is LQKENI. The ends lost 3 bases at V and 0 bases at J; junction bases unmatched: 15. The length of the CDR3 is 20 residues. CDR3 sequence: CASSPSTGQGFSLAKNIQYF. In DNA form, the CDR3 reads TGTGCCAGCTCACCGTCGACGGGACAGGGCTTTTCTTTAGCCAAAAACATTCAGTACTTC.

The chain employs TRBV5-4 and TRBJ2-1; tentatively, D is TRBD1 (5 bases). Germline loops: CDR1 SGHNT, CDR2 YYREEE (reference sequence). The ends were cut back, 1 base at V and 3 bases at J, with 8 bases in the middle. The CDR3 runs to 14 residues. The CDR3 sequence is CASSLQRGYNEQFF. The CDR3 DNA is TGTGCCAGCAGCTTGCAAAGGGGCTACAATGAGCAGTTCTTC.

V usage is TRBV14 and J usage is TRBJ2-1, with 11 bases matching TRBD2. CDR1 and CDR2 (germline): SGHDN, FVKESK. The CDR3 totals 20 residues. V trimming: 3 bases; J trimming: 5 bases; junction bases outside the gene matches: 18. CDR3 protein: CASSQVGFSSGRLVNNEQFF. CDR3 bases: TGTGCCAGCAGCCAGGTTGGTTTCTCTAGCGGGAGGTTGGTGAACAATGAGCAGTTCTTC.

V and J are TRBV30 and TRBJ1-4; TRBD1 aligns across 8 bases. This CDR3 is 14 amino acids long. Germline V gene sequence: CDR1 GTSNPN, CDR2 SVGIG (reference sequence). The V gene end was trimmed by 5 bases and the J gene end by 8 bases; junction bases not matched to a gene: 10. The CDR3 loop reads CAWQKDRVGEKLFF. For the CDR3, the DNA is TGTGCCTGGCAAAAGGACAGGGTCGGAGAAAAACTGTTTTTT.